The rows below give T cell receptor beta chains drawn from one sample of a study of blood T cell repertoires in COVID-19. Measured with immunoSEQ multiplex PCR; TCRdb has only the in-frame clones, and not every one. The sample holds some 150,000 clones, roughly 90% seen once. The sample consisted of peripheral blood. The receptors stem from a human donor in a cohort sampled during active COVID-19. Each CDR3 is given with its conserved first and last residue. Fields, in order: CDR3 protein, CDR3 DNA, D gene, J gene, V gene, CDR3 length, clone size. The D gene is left open where the match is weak. Expanded clones get a size class; other rows say once, few or many, or leave the size out.

CASSEAGGRTDTQYF | TGCGCCAGCAGTGAGGCGGGCGGCCGCACAGATACGCAGTATTTT | NA | TRBJ2-3 | TRBV10-2 | 15 | NA
CAWSLSRGQPQHF | TGTGCCTGGAGTCTATCCAGGGGGCAGCCCCAGCATTTT | TRBD1 | TRBJ1-5 | TRBV30 | 13 | once
CAWSVRTGRQFF | TGTGCCTGGAGTGTTCGGACAGGGAGGCAGTTCTTC | TRBD1 | TRBJ2-1 | TRBV30 | 12 | NA
CASSRTSGGYEQYF | TGCGCCAGCAGCCGGACTAGCGGGGGGTACGAGCAGTACTTC | TRBD2 | TRBJ2-7 | TRBV5-1 | 14 | NA
CASSQDREGEKLFF | TGCGCCAGCAGCCAAGACAGGGAAGGGGAAAAACTGTTTTTT | NA | TRBJ1-4 | TRBV4-1 | 14 | NA
CASSFGDRTGYGYTF | TGTGCCAGCAGCTTTGGCGACAGGACGGGCTATGGCTACACCTTC | NA | TRBJ1-2 | TRBV7-8 | 15 | NA
CASSGRDPDTQYF | TGTGCCAGCAGCGGGAGGGACCCAGATACGCAGTATTTT | TRBD2 | TRBJ2-3 | TRBV11-2 | 13 | once
CASSKVSGTGPFHEQYF | TGTGCCAGCAGCAAAGTTTCCGGGACAGGGCCCTTTCACGAGCAGTACTTC | NA | TRBJ2-7 | TRBV21-1 | 17 | once
CASSPGQGATGELFF | TGTGCCAGCAGCCCGGGACAGGGGGCAACCGGGGAGCTGTTTTTT | TRBD1 | TRBJ2-2 | TRBV11-2 | 15 | NA
CASSYIALAVDYEQYF | TGTGCCAGCAGTTACATCGCCCTAGCGGTGGACTACGAGCAGTACTTC | TRBD2 | TRBJ2-7 | TRBV6-6 | 16 | once
CASRSDRGRNTIYF | TGTGCCAGTAGGAGTGACAGGGGACGGAACACCATATATTTT | TRBD1 | TRBJ1-3 | TRBV19 | 14 | NA
CASSTRTGGLTEAFF | TGTGCCAGCAGTACCCGGACAGGGGGCTTGACTGAAGCTTTCTTT | TRBD1 | TRBJ1-1 | TRBV28 | 15 | NA
CASSYSAGSSNQPQHF | TGTGCCAGCAGTTACTCTGCAGGTTCTAGCAATCAGCCCCAGCATTTT | NA | TRBJ1-5 | TRBV6-2/TRBV6-3 | 16 | NA
CASSKGKTGRVNNSPLHF | TGTGCCAGCAGCAAAGGAAAGACAGGGCGCGTCAATAATTCACCCCTCCACTTT | NA | TRBJ1-6 | TRBV21-1 | 18 | NA
CASSLGGPPYEQYF | TGTGCCAGTAGTTTGGGGGGACCCCCCTACGAGCAGTACTTC | NA | TRBJ2-7 | TRBV19 | 14 | NA
CASSPTGPGANVLTF | TGTGCCAGCAGCCCGACAGGGCCTGGGGCCAACGTCCTGACTTTC | TRBD1 | TRBJ2-6 | TRBV7-3 | 15 | NA
CASSLAGNSYNEQFF | TGTGCCAGCAGCTTAGCGGGGAACTCCTACAATGAGCAGTTCTTC | NA | TRBJ2-1 | TRBV11-3 | 15 | NA
CASSQTSGGGQDTQYF | TGTGCCAGCAGCCAGACTAGCGGGGGAGGGCAAGATACGCAGTATTTT | TRBD2 | TRBJ2-3 | TRBV7-8 | 16 | medium-sized
CASSLKRGGFDTQYF | TGTGCCAGCAGCTTGAAGCGGGGGGGTTTCGATACGCAGTATTTT | TRBD2 | TRBJ2-3 | TRBV5-4 | 15 | once
CASSIGAAMNTEAFF | TGTGCCAGTAGTATAGGTGCGGCCATGAACACTGAAGCTTTCTTT | NA | TRBJ1-1 | TRBV19 | 15 | NA
CASSLVAGGPGELFF | TGTGCCAGCAGCTTAGTAGCGGGGGGCCCCGGGGAGCTGTTTTTT | TRBD2 | TRBJ2-2 | TRBV7-2 | 15 | NA
CASTELGGSSYEQYF | TGTGCCAGCACGGAACTAGGGGGCAGCTCCTACGAGCAGTACTTC | TRBD1 | TRBJ2-7 | TRBV7-6 | 15 | NA
CASKGQGGEKLFF | TGTGCCAGCAAGGGACAGGGAGGTGAAAAACTGTTTTTT | TRBD1 | TRBJ1-4 | TRBV6-5 | 13 | NA
CAWSDEDTQYF | TGTGCCTGGAGTGACGAGGATACGCAGTATTTT | NA | TRBJ2-3 | TRBV30 | 11 | NA
CASSQEGLSNYEQYF | TGTGCCAGCAGCCAAGAGGGCCTATCCAACTACGAGCAGTACTTC | NA | TRBJ2-7 | TRBV3-1/TRBV3-2 | 15 | NA
CASSEGGNAYEQYF | TGTGCCAGCAGCGAAGGGGGCAACGCCTACGAGCAGTACTTC | TRBD1 | TRBJ2-7 | TRBV9 | 14 | NA
CASSSNRGNSPLHF | TGTGCCAGCAGCTCAAACAGGGGAAATTCACCCCTCCACTTT | TRBD1 | TRBJ1-6 | TRBV28 | 14 | NA
CASSSRTGGGEQFF | TGTGCCAGCAGCTCCCGGACAGGGGGCGGTGAGCAGTTCTTC | TRBD1 | TRBJ2-1 | TRBV4-2 | 14 | NA
CASSLRLLNQPQHF | TGTGCCAGCAGTCTACGGTTACTCAATCAGCCCCAGCATTTT | NA | TRBJ1-5 | TRBV2 | 14 | NA
CASSDRGRVDEQFF | TGTGCCAGTAGCGACAGGGGGCGGGTTGATGAGCAGTTCTTC | TRBD1 | TRBJ2-1 | TRBV19 | 14 | NA
CASSSTVWDYRGTQYF | TGTGCCAGCAGCTCAACTGTGTGGGACTACCGGGGGACCCAGTACTTC | TRBD2 | TRBJ2-5 | TRBV7-2 | 16 | once
CASRQPGPGELFF | TGTGCCAGTAGGCAACCGGGTCCCGGGGAGCTGTTTTTT | NA | TRBJ2-2 | TRBV19 | 13 | NA
CASWDRGFGGNIQYF | TGTGCCAGCTGGGACAGGGGGTTCGGTGGAAACATTCAGTACTTC | TRBD1 | TRBJ2-4 | TRBV6-5 | 15 | NA
CASSPRGDGAEAFF | TGTGCCAGCTCACCACGCGGCGACGGCGCTGAAGCTTTCTTT | NA | TRBJ1-1 | TRBV18 | 14 | NA
CASSGSGAANTGELFF | TGTGCCAGCTCAGGTAGCGGGGCCGCGAACACCGGGGAGCTGTTTTTT | TRBD2 | TRBJ2-2 | TRBV18 | 16 | NA